This T cell receptor (beta chain) was retrieved from a study of blood T cell repertoires in COVID-19. Looking at the study overall: Symptom resolution, clearance, or two negative PCRs marked donors in Cohort 3 as recovered. Nucleic acid was either cDNA or gDNA, and it came from T cells, B-cell-depleted T cells, or PBMCs.

Source study methods: The assay estimated nucleated cells by amplifying reference gene primers. Using immunoSEQ multiplex PCR, the repertoire was profiled, and TCRdb retains in-frame clones only, with some absent. The V and J calls and the clone size are those of that table, but D and trimming were determined from the DNA. The sample records over 200,000 clones, roughly nine tenths being singletons. Participants were aged about 18 to 89 years from about two dozen US areas. The source material was PBMCs or T cells enriched from blood (not recorded which). This clonotype originated in a woman aged 50 to 60 in a cohort exposed to, infected with or recovered from COVID-19 (not recorded which).

The CDR3 region has the DNA TGTGCCAGCAGCTTAGTTACAGGGGGCTCCTACGAGCAGTACTTC. Translated: CASSLVTGGSYEQYF. The V and J genes are TRBV7-8 and TRBJ2-7; 8 nucleotides agree with TRBD1. Trimming removed 1 base from V and 0 bases from J; junction bases left unmatched: 2. The CDR3 is made up of 15 amino acids. Germline assignment: CDR1 SGHVS and CDR2 FQNEAQ.